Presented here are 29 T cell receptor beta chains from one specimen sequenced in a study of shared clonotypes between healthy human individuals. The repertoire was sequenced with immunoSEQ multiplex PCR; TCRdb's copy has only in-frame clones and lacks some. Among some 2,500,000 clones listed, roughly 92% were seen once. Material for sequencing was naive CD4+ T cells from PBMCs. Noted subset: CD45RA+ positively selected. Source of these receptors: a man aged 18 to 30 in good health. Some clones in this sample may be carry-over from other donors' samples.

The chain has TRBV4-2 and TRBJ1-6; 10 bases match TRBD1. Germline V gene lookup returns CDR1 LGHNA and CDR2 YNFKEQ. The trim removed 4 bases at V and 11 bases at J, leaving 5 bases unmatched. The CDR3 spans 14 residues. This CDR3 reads CASSLGQGGTPLHF. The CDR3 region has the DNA TGTGCCAGCAGCCTCGGACAGGGGGGGACACCCCTCCACTTT.

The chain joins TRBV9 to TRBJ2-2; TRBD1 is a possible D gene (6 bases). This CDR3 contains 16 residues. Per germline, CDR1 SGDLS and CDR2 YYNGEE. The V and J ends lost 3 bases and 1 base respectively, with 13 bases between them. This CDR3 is CASSEVDSRNTGELFF. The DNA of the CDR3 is TGTGCCAGCAGCGAGGTGGACAGTCGGAACACCGGGGAGCTGTTTTTT.

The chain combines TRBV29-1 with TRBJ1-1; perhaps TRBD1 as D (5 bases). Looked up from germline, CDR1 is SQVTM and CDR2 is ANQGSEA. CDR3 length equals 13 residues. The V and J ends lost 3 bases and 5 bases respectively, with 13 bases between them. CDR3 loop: CSVDWGGLTEAFF. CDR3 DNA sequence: TGCAGCGTTGATTGGGGCGGATTAACTGAAGCTTTCTTT. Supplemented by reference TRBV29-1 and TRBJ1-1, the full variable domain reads SAVISQKPSRDICQRGTSLTIQCQVDSQVTMMFWYRQQPGQSLTLIATANQGSEATYESGFVIDKFPISRPNLTFSTLTVSNMSPEDSSIYLCSVDWGGLTEAFFGQGTRLTVV.

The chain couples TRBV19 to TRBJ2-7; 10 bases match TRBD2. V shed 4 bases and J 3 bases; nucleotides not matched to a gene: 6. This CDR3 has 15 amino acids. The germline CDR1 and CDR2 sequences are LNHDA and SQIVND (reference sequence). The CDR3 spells CASSTAKREGYEQYF. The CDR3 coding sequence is TGTGCCAGTAGTACCGCGAAGCGGGAGGGCTACGAGCAGTACTTC.

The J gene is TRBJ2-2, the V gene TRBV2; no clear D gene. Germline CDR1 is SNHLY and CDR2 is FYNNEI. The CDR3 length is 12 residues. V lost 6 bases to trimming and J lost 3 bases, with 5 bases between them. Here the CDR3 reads CASRTDTGELFF. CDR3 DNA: TGTGCCAGCAGAACCGACACCGGGGAGCTGTTTTTT.

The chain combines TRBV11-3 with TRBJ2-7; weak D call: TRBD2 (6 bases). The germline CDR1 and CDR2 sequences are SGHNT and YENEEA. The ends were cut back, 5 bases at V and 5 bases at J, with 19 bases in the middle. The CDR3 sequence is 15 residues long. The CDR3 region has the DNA TGTGCCAGCAGCCCAACTCTAGCGTCAGTACACGAGCAGTACTTC. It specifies CASSPTLASVHEQYF.

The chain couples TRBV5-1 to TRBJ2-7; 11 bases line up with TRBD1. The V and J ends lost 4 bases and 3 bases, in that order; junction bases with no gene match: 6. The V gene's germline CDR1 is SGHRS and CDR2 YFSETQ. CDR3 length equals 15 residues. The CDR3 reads CASSHWTGGFYEQYF. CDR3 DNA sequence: TGCGCCAGCAGCCACTGGACAGGGGGCTTCTACGAGCAGTACTTC.

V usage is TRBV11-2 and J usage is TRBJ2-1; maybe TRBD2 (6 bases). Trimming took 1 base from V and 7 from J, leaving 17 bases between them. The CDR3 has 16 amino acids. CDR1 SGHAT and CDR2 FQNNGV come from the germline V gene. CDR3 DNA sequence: TGTGCCAGCAGCTTAGTAGTAGCGGTGGGCTATAATGAGCAGTTCTTC. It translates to CASSLVVAVGYNEQFF. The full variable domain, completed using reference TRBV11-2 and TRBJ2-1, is EAGVAQSPRYKIIEKRQSVAFWCNPISGHATLYWYQQILGQGPKLLIQFQNNGVVDDSQLPKDRFSAERLKGVDSTLKIQPAKLEDSAVYLCASSLVVAVGYNEQFFGPGTRLTVL.

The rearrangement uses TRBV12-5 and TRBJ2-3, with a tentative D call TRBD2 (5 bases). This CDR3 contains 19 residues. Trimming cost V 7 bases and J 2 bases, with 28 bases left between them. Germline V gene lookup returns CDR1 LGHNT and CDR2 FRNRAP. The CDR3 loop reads CASAQRTLGHPSFTDTQYF. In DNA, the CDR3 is TGTGCTAGTGCCCAACGGACTTTGGGTCATCCCTCCTTCACAGATACGCAGTATTTT.

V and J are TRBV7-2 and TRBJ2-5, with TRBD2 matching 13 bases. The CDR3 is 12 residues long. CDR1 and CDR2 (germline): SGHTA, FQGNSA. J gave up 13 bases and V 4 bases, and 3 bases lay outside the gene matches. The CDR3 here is CASSYRTSGRYF. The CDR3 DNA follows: TGTGCCAGCAGCTACCGGACTAGCGGGAGGTACTTC. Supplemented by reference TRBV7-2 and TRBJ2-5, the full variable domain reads GAGVSQSPSNKVTEKGKDVELRCDPISGHTALYWYRQSLGQGLEFLIYFQGNSAPDKSGLPSDRFSAERTGGSVSTLTIQRTQQEDSAVYLCASSYRTSGRYFGPGTRLLVL.

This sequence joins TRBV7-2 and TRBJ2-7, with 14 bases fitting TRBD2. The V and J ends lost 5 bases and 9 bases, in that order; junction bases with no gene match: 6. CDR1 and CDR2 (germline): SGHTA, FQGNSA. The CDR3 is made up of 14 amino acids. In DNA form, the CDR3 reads TGTGCCAGCAGCCCGGGACTAGCGGGAGAAGTGCAGTACTTC. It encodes CASSPGLAGEVQYF. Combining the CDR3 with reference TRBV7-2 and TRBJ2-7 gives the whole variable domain GAGVSQSPSNKVTEKGKDVELRCDPISGHTALYWYRQSLGQGLEFLIYFQGNSAPDKSGLPSDRFSAERTGGSVSTLTIQRTQQEDSAVYLCASSPGLAGEVQYFGPGTRLTVT.

CDR3 nucleotides: TGCGCCAGCAGCTTTTCCTTACCCTACGAGCAGTACTTC. Residues: CASSFSLPYEQYF. The chain carries TRBV5-1 and TRBJ2-7; D is ambiguous. Germline CDR1 and CDR2: SGHRS and YFSETQ. The CDR3 loop spans 13 amino acids. Trimming stripped 2 bases from V and 2 bases from J, with 8 bases between. Combining the CDR3 with reference TRBV5-1 and TRBJ2-7 gives the whole variable domain KAGVTQTPRYLIKTRGQQVTLSCSPISGHRSVSWYQQTPGQGLQFLFEYFSETQRNKGNFPGRFSGRQFSNSRSEMNVSTLELGDSALYLCASSFSLPYEQYFGPGTRLTVT.

The CDR3 loop reads CASSVRGGISTDTQYF. The CDR3 DNA reads TGTGCCAGCAGTGTACGGGGCGGTATTAGCACAGATACGCAGTATTTT. The rearrangement joins TRBV2 to TRBJ2-3; D may match TRBD1 or TRBD2 (5 bases each). The CDR3 totals 16 residues. V lost 4 bases and J 0 bases, leaving 14 bases between the germline ends. CDR1 and CDR2 from the germline V gene are SNHLY and FYNNEI. Variable domain in full (rest from reference TRBV2 and TRBJ2-3): EPEVTQTPSHQVTQMGQEVILRCVPISNHLYFYWYRQILGQKVEFLVSFYNNEISEKSEIFDDQFSVERPDGSNFTLKIRSTKLEDSAMYFCASSVRGGISTDTQYFGPGTRLTVL.

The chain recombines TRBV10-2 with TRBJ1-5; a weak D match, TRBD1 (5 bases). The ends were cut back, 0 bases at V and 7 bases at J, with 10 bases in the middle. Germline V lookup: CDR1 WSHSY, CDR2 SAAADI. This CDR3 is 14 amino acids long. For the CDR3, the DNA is TGCGCCAGCAGTGAGTCGGGGGTGAACCAGCCCCAGCATTTT. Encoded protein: CASSESGVNQPQHF.

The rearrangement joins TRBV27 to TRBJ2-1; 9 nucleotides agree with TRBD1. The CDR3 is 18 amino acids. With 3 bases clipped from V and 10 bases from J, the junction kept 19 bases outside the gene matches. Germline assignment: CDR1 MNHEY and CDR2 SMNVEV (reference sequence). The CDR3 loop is CASSFKGLDRGLSGEQFF. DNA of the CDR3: TGTGCCAGCAGTTTCAAAGGTCTCGACAGGGGGTTATCAGGGGAGCAGTTCTTC.

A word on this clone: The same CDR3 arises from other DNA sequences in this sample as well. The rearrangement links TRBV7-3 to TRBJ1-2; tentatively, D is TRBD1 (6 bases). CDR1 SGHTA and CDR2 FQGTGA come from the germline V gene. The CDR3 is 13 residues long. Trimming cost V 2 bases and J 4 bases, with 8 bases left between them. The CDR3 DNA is TGTGCCAGCAGCTTACGAGGGGGCTATGGCTACACCTTC. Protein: CASSLRGGYGYTF.

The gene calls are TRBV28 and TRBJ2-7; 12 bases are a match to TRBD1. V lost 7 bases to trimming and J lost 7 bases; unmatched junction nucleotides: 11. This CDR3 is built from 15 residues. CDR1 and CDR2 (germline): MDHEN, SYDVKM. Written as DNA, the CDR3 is TGTGCCAGCACTTCCACCGGGACAGGGGGCCAAGAGCAGTACTTC. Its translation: CASTSTGTGGQEQYF.

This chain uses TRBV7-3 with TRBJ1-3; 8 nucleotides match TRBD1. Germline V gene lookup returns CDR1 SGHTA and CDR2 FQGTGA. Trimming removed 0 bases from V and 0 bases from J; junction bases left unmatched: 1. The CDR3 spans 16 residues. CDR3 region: CASSLTGTGSGNTIYF. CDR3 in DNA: TGTGCCAGCAGCTTAACTGGGACAGGCTCTGGAAACACCATATATTTT.

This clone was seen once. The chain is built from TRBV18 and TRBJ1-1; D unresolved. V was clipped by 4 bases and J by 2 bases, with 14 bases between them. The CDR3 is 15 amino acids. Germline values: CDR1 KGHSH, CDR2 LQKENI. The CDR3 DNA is TGTGCCAGCTCACGCGGGGATCGGGCCAACACTGAAGCTTTCTTT. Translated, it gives CASSRGDRANTEAFF.

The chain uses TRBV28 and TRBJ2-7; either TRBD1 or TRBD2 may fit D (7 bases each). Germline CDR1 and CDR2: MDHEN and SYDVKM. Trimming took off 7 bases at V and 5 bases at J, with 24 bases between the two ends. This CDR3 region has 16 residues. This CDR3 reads CASTDGGTALTHEQYF. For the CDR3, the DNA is TGTGCCAGCACCGACGGGGGGACAGCCTTAACCCACGAGCAGTACTTC. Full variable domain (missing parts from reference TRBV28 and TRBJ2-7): DVKVTQSSRYLVKRTGEKVFLECVQDMDHENMFWYRQDPGLGLRLIYFSYDVKMKEKGDIPEGYSVSREKKERFSLILESASTNQTSMYLCASTDGGTALTHEQYFGPGTRLTVT.

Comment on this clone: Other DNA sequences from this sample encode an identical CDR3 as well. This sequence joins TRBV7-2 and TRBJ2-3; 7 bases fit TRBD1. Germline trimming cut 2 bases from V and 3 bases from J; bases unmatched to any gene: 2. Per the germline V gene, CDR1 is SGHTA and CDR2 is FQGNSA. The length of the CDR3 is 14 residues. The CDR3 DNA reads TGTGCCAGCAGCTTAAGGGGGCCGACAGATACGCAGTATTTT. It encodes CASSLRGPTDTQYF.

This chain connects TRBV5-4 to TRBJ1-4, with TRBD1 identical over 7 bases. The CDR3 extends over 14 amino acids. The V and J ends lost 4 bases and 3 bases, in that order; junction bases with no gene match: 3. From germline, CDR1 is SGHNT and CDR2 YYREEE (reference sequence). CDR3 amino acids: CASSVGQSNEKLFF. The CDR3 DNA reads TGTGCCAGCAGCGTGGGACAGTCTAATGAAAAACTGTTTTTT.

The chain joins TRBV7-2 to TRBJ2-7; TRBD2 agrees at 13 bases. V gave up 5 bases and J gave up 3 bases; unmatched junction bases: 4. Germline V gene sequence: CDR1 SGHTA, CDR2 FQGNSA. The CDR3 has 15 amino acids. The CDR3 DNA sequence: TGTGCCAGCAGCGATAGGACTAGCGGGAGCTACGAGCAGTACTTC. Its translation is CASSDRTSGSYEQYF. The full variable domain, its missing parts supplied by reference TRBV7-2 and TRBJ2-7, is GAGVSQSPSNKVTEKGKDVELRCDPISGHTALYWYRQSLGQGLEFLIYFQGNSAPDKSGLPSDRFSAERTGGSVSTLTIQRTQQEDSAVYLCASSDRTSGSYEQYFGPGTRLTVT.

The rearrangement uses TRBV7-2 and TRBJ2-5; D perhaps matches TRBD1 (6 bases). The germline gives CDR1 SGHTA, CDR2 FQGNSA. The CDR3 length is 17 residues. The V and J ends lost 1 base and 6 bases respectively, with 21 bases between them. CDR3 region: CASSLGVSGGMGKTQYF. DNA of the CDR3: TGTGCCAGCAGCTTAGGGGTGTCTGGGGGCATGGGGAAGACCCAGTACTTC.

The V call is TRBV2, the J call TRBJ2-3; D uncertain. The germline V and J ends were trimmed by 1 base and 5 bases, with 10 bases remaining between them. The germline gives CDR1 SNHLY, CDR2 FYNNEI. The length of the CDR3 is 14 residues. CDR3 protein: CASSEVKVVDTQYF. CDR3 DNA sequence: TGTGCCAGCAGTGAAGTGAAGGTGGTAGATACGCAGTATTTT.

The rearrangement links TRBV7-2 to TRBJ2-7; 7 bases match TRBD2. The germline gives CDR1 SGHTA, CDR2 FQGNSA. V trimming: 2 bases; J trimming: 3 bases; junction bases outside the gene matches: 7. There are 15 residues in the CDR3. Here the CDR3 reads CASSLTLAESYEQYF. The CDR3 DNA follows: TGTGCCAGCAGCTTAACCCTAGCGGAAAGCTACGAGCAGTACTTC.

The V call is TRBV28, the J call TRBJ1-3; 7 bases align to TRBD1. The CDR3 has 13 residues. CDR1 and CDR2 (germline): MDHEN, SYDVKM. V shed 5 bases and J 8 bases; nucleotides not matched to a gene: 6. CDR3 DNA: TGTGCCAGCAGTAGAGGGGGCGCGTACACCATATATTTT. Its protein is CASSRGGAYTIYF.

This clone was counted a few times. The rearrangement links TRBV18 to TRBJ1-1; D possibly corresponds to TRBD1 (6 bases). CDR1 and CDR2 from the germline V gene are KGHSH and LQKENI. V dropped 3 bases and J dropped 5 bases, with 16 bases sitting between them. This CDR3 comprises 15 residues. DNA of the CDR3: TGTGCCAGCTCACCTTCAGGGACAATTGGAACTGAAGCTTTCTTT. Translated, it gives CASSPSGTIGTEAFF. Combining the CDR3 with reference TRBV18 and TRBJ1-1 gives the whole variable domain NAGVMQNPRHLVRRRGQEARLRCSPMKGHSHVYWYRQLPEEGLKFMVYLQKENIIDESGMPKERFSAEFPKEGPSILRIQQVVRGDSAAYFCASSPSGTIGTEAFFGQGTRLTVV.

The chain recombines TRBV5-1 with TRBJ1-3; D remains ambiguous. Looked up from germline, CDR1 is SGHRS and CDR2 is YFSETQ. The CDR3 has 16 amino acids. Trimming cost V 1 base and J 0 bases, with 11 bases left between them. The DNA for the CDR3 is TGCGCCAGCAGCTTGATTGGAGGAGACTCTGGAAACACCATATATTTT. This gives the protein CASSLIGGDSGNTIYF.